This record looks at one TCR beta chain sequence and its context. Generated by immunoSEQ multiplex PCR, the TCRdb table keeps only in-frame clones and is missing some. The sample consists of over 70,000 clones, 88% of them appearing once. The data derive from a study of T cell responses to AZD1222 COVID-19 vaccine. Per germline, CDR1 SEHNR and CDR2 FQNEAQ (reference sequence). Trimming took 5 bases from V and 8 from J, leaving 18 bases between them. The CDR3 runs to 15 residues. Source: peripheral blood, taken on day 0 of MenACWY control vaccination. The source is an adult in good health. V is TRBV7-9 and J is TRBJ1-4, with unresolved D. The CDR3 region is CASSDNYSGGEKLFF. CDR3 nucleotide sequence: TGTGCCAGCAGCGACAATTACTCGGGAGGAGAAAAACTGTTTTTT.